This T cell receptor beta chain was recovered during a study of lymphopenia after photon versus proton radiotherapy. The method was immunoSEQ multiplex PCR; TCRdb's version includes in-frame clones alone and lacks a portion of them. The sample comprises under 35,000 clones, approximately 87% of which are singletons, and around 13% rests with the top ten. This clone was found a few times. What it recognizes is unknown. CDR3 size: 14 residues. Germline V gene data show CDR1 as MNHEY and CDR2 as SMNVEV (reference sequence). The V gene lost 5 bases and the J gene lost 5 bases, with 15 bases spanning the gap. Overall study results and limits: Post-nadir diversity loss with photons came from oligoclonal expansion, particularly CD8+ Temra cells. Larger post-nadir TCR diversity loss correlated inversely with survival in deceased patients. Proton therapy kept repertoires fairly stable, unlike photons, which gained effector/memory cells. Only patients who died were analyzed for survival; proton advantage is unproven.

The rearrangement joins TRBV27 to TRBJ1-2; D gene uncertain. The sequencing here drew on peripheral blood, taken from a patient treated with proton-based radiotherapy. The clonotype originates from a woman aged 65 to 85 with pancreatic cancer. CDR3 loop: CASSPDVTLYGYTF. The CDR3 nucleotides read TGTGCCAGCAGTCCAGACGTCACTCTATATGGCTACACCTTC.